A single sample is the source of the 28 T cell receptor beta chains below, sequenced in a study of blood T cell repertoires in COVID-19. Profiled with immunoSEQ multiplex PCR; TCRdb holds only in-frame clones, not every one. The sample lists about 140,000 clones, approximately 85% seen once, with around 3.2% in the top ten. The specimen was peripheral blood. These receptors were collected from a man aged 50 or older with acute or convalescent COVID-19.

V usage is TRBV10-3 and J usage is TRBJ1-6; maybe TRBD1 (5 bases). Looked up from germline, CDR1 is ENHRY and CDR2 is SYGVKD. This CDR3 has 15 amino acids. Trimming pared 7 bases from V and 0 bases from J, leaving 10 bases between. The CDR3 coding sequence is TGTGCCATCAAAAAGGGGATCTCCTATAATTCACCCCTCCACTTT. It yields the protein CAIKKGISYNSPLHF.

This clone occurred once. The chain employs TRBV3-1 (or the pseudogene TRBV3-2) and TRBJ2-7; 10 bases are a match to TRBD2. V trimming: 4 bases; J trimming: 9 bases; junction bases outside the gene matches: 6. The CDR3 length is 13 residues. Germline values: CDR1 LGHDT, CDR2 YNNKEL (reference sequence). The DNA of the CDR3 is TGTGCCAGCAGCCTGGGACTAGCGACAGCGCAGTACTTC. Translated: CASSLGLATAQYF.

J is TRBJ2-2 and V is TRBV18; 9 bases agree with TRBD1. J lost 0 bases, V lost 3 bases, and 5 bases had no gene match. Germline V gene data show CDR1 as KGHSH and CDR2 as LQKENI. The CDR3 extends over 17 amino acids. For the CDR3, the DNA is TGTGCCAGCTCACCCCGGACAGGGGCAGCGAACACCGGGGAGCTGTTTTTT. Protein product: CASSPRTGAANTGELFF.

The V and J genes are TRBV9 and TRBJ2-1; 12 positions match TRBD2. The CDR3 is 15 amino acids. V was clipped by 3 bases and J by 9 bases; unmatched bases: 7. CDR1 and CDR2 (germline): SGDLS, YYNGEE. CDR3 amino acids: CASSETSGRFGEQFF. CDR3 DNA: TGTGCCAGCAGCGAGACTAGCGGGAGATTTGGTGAGCAGTTCTTC.

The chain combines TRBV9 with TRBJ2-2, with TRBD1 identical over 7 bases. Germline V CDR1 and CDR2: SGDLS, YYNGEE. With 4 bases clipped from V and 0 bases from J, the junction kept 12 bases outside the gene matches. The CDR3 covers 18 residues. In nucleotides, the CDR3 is TGTGCCAGCAGCCCACCGATATCGGGGACAGCGAACACCGGGGAGCTGTTTTTT. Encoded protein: CASSPPISGTANTGELFF.

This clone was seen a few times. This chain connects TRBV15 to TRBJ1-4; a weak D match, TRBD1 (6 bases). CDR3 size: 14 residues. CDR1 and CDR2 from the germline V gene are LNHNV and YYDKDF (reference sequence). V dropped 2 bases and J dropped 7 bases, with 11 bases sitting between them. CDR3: CATSRRTDFEKLFF. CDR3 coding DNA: TGTGCCACCAGCAGACGGACAGACTTTGAAAAACTGTTTTTT.

CDR3 nucleotide sequence: TGTGCCAGCAGCTTAGCCCTCGCGGTCATGAACACTGAAGCTTTCTTT. It yields the protein CASSLALAVMNTEAFF. V usage is TRBV7-2 and J usage is TRBJ1-1, with D unclear. The germline V and J ends were trimmed by 0 bases and 0 bases, with 11 bases remaining between them. CDR3 size: 16 residues. Germline lookup yields CDR1 SGHTA and CDR2 FQGNSA.

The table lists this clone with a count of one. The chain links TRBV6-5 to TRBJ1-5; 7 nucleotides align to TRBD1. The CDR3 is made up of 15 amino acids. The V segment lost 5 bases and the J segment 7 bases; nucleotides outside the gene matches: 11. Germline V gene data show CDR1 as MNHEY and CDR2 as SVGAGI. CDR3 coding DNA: TGTGCCAGCAGTAAACCGACAGGGACTTCCCAGCCCCAGCATTTT. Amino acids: CASSKPTGTSQPQHF.

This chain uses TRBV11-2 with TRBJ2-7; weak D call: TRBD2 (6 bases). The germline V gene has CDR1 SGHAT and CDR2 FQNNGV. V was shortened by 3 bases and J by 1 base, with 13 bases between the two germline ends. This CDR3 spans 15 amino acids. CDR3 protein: CASSLLGGGSYEQYF. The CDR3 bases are TGTGCCAGCAGCTTGTTGGGGGGTGGATCCTACGAGCAGTACTTC.

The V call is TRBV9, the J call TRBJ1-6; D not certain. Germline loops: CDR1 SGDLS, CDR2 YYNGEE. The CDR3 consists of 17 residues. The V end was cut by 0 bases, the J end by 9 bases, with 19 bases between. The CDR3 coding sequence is TGTGCCAGCAGCGTAGAAGTTCTGGCCGGGGTAGGTTCACCCCTCCACTTT. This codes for CASSVEVLAGVGSPLHF.

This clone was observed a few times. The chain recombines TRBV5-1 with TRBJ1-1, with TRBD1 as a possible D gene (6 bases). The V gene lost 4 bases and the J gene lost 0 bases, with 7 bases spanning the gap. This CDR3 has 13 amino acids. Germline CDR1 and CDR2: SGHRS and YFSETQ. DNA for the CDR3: TGCGCCAGCAGCACAGGGATGAACACTGAAGCTTTCTTT. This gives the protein CASSTGMNTEAFF.

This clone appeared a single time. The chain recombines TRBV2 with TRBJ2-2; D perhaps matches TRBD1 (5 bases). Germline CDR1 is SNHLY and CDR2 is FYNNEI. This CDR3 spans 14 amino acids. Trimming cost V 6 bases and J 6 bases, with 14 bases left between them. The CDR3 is CASSQEWGAGELFF. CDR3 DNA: TGTGCCAGCAGCCAAGAATGGGGCGCCGGGGAGCTGTTTTTT.

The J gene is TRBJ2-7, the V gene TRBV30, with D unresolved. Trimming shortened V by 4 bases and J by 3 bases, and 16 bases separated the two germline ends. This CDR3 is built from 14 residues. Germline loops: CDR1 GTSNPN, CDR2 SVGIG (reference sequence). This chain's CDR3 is CAWTSKSKVYEQYF. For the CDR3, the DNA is TGTGCCTGGACTAGTAAGAGTAAGGTCTACGAGCAGTACTTC. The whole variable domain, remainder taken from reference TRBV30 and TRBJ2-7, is SQTIHQWPATLVQPVGSPLSLECTVEGTSNPNLYWYRQAAGRGLQLLFYSVGIGQISSEVPQNLSASRPQDRQFILSSKKLLLSDSGFYLCAWTSKSKVYEQYFGPGTRLTVT.

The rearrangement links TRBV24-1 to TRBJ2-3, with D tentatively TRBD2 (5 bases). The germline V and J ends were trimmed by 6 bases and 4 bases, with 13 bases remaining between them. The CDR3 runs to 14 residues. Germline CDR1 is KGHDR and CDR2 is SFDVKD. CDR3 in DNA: TGTGCCACCAGTATAGAGGGAGATGCAGATACGCAGTATTTT. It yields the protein CATSIEGDADTQYF.

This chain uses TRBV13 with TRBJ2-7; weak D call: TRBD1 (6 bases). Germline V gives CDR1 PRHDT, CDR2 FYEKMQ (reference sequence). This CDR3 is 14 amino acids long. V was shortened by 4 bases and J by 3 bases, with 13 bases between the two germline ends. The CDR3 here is CASSSRDILYEQYF. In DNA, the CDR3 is TGTGCCAGCAGCTCCCGGGACATCCTCTACGAGCAGTACTTC.

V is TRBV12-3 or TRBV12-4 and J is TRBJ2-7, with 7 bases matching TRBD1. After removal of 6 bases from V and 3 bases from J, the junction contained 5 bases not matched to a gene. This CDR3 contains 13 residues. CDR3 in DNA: TGTGCCAGCAGGAGGGACAGCTTCTACGAGCAGTACTTC. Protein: CASRRDSFYEQYF.

For the CDR3, the DNA is TGCGCCAGCAGTGAGTTAGCGGGATTAACCTACGAGCAGTACTTC. Amino acid sequence: CASSELAGLTYEQYF. The chain employs TRBV10-2 and TRBJ2-7, with TRBD2 matching over 8 bases. This CDR3 spans 15 amino acids. V was clipped by 1 base and J by 2 bases; unmatched bases: 4. Germline V gene data show CDR1 as WSHSY and CDR2 as SAAADI.

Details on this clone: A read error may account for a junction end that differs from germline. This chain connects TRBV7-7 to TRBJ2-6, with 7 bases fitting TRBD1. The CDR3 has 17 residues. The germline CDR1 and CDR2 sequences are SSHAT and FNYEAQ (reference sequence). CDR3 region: CASSLGTASSGANVLTF. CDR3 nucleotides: TGTGCTAGCAGCTTAGGGACAGCCTCCTCTGGGGCCAACGTCCTGACTTTC.

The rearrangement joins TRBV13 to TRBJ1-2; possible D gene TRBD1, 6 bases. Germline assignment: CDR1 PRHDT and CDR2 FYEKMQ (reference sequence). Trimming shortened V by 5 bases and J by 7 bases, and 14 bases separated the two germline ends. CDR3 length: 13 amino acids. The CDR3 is CASSPKTGSGYTF. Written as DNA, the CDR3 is TGTGCCAGCAGCCCAAAGACAGGCTCTGGCTACACCTTC.

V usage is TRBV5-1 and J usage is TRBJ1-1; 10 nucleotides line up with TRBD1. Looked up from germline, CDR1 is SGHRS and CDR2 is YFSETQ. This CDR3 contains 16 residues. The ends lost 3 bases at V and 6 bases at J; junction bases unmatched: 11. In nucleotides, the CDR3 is TGCGCCAGCAGCTGGACAGGGGGTGGAGGGGTGTCTGAAGCTTTCTTT. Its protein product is CASSWTGGGGVSEAFF.

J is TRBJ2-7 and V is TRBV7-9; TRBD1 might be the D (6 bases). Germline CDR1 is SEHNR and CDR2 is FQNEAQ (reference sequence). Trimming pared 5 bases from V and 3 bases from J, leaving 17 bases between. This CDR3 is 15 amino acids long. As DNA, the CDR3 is TGTGCCAGCAGCCGTCGACAGGAGAGGGGCTACGAGCAGTACTTC. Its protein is CASSRRQERGYEQYF.

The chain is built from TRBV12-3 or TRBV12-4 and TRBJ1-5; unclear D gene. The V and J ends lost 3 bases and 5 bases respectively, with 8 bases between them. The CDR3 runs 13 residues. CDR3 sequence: CASSLRRYQPQHF. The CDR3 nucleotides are TGTGCCAGCAGTTTGAGGCGCTATCAGCCCCAGCATTTT.

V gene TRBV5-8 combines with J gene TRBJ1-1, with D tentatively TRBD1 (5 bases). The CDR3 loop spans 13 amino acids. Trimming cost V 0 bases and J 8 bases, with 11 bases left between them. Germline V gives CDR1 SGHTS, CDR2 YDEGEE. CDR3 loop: CASSLAPGGEAFF. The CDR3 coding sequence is TGTGCCAGCAGCTTGGCCCCTGGGGGGGAAGCTTTCTTT.

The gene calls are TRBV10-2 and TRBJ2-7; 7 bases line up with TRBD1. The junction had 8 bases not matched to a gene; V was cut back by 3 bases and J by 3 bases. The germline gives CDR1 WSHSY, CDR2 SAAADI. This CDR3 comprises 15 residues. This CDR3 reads CASSDTRQGRYEQYF. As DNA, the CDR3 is TGCGCCAGCAGTGATACCCGACAGGGCCGCTACGAGCAGTACTTC.

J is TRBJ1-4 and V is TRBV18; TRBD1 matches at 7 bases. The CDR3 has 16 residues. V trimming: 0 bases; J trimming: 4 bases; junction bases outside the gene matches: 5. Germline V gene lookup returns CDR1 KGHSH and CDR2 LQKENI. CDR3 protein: CASSPPGQVNNEKLFF. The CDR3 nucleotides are TGTGCCAGCTCACCACCCGGACAGGTGAATAATGAAAAACTGTTTTTT.

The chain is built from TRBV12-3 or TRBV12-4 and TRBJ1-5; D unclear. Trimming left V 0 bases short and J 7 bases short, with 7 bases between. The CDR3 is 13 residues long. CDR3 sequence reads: CASSLAEYQPQHF. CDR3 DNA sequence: TGTGCCAGCAGTTTAGCCGAGTACCAGCCCCAGCATTTT.

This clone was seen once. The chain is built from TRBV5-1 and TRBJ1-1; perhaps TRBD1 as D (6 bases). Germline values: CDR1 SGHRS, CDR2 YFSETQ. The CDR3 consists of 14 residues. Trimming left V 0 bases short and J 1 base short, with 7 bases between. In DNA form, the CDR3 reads TGCGCCAGCAGCTTGGTGACAGGGAACACTGAAGCTTTCTTT. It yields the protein CASSLVTGNTEAFF.

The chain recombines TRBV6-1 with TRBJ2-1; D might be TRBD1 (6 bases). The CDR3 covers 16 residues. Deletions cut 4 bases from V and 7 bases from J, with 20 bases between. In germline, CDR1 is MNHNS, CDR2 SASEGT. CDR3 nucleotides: TGTGCCAGCAGTGCTAGGGGACGGCCGGGACATAATGAGCAGTTCTTC. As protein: CASSARGRPGHNEQFF.